Below, one T cell receptor (beta chain) is given with its context. Its cognate antigen is unknown. The CDR3 extends over 15 amino acids. Germline-derived CDR1 and CDR2 are GTSNPN and SVGIG (reference sequence). The V end was cut by 0 bases, the J end by 2 bases, with 8 bases between. This specimen comes from a study of CD4+ T cells in melanoma. Findings and limits, study-wide: A reported correlation linked neoantigen-specific CD4+ T cells to CD8+, macrophage and B cell function. Diverse differentiation states were reported for melanoma neoantigen-specific CD4+ T cells.

Clones were sequenced by immunoSEQ multiplex PCR, and TCRdb holds only the in-frame ones, with some missing. The sample has about 110,000 clones; approximately 90% are singletons. The chain has TRBV30 and TRBJ2-6; maybe TRBD1 (5 bases). This TCR came from a human donor with melanoma. Sequenced sample: peripheral blood. CDR3 protein: CAWSVSGTGANVLTF. In DNA, the CDR3 is TGTGCCTGGAGTGTTTCAGGGACTGGGGCCAACGTCCTGACTTTC.